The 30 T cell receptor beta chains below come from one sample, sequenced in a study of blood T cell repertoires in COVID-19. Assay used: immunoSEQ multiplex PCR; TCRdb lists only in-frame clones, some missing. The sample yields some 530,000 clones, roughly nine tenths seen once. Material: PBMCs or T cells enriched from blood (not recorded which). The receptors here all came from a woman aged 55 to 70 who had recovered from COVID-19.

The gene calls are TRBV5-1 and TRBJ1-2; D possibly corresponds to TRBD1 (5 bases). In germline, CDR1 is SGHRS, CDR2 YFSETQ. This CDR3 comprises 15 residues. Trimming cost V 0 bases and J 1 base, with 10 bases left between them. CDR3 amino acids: CASSLDAGFNYGYTF. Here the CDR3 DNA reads TGCGCCAGCAGCTTGGATGCAGGGTTTAACTATGGCTACACCTTC.

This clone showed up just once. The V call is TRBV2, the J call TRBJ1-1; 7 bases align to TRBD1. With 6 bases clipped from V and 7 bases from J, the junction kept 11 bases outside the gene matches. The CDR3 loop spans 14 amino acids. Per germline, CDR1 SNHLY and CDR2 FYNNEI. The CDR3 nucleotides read TGTGCCAGCAGAAGACAGGGTCCCCCCTATGAAGCTTTCTTT. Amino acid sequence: CASRRQGPPYEAFF.

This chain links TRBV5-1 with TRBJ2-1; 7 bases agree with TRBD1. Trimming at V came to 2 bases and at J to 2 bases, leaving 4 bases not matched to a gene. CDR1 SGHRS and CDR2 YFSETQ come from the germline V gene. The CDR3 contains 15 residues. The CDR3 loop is CASSFPTGTYNEQFF. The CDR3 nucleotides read TGCGCCAGCAGCTTCCCGACAGGGACCTACAATGAGCAGTTCTTC.

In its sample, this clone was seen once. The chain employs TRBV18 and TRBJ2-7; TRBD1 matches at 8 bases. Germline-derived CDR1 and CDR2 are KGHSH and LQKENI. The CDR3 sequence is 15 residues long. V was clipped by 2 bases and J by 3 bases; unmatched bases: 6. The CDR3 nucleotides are TGTGCCAGCTCACCAATGGGACAGGTCGACTACGAGCAGTACTTC. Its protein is CASSPMGQVDYEQYF.

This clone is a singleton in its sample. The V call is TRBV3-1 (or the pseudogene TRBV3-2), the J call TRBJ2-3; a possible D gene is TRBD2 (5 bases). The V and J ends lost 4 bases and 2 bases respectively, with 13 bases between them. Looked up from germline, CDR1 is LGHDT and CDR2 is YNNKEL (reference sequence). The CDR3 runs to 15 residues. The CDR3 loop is CASSPSSRPTDTQYF. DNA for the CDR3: TGTGCCAGCAGCCCCTCTAGCCGCCCCACAGATACGCAGTATTTT.

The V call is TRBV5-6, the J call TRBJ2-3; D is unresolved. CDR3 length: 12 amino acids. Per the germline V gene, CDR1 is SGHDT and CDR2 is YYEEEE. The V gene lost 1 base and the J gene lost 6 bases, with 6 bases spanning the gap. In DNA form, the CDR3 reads TGTGCCAGCAGCTTGTTACTGGATACGCAGTATTTT. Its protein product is CASSLLLDTQYF.

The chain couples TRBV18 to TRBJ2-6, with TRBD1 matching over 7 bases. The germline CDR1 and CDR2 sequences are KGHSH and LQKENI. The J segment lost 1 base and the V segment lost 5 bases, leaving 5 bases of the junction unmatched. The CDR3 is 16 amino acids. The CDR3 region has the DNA TGTGCCAGCTCATCCCTCAGGGGGTCTGGGGCCAACGTCCTGACTTTC. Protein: CASSSLRGSGANVLTF.

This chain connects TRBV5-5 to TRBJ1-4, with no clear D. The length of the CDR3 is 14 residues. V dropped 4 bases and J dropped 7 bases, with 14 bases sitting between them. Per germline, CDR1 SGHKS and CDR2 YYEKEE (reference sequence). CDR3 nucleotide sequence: TGTGCCAGCAGCACGGGAATCGTCAGTGAAAAACTGTTTTTT. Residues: CASSTGIVSEKLFF. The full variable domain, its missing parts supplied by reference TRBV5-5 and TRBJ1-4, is DAGVTQSPTHLIKTRGQQVTLRCSPISGHKSVSWYQQVLGQGPQFIFQYYEKEERGRGNFPDRFSARQFPNYSSELNVNALLLGDSALYLCASSTGIVSEKLFFGSGTQLSVL.

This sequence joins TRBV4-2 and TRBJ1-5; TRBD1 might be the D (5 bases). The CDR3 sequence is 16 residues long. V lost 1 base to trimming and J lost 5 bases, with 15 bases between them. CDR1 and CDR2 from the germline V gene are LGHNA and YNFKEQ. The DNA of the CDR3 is TGTGCCAGCAGCCAAGTAGGGCAGGGAGGCGATCAGCCCCAGCATTTT. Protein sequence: CASSQVGQGGDQPQHF.

CDR3 in DNA: TGCGCCAGCAGCTCCCCCTTACTAGCGGGGGGCCCTAGCTCCTACAATGAGCAGTTCTTC. Its protein is CASSSPLLAGGPSSYNEQFF. V gene TRBV5-1 combines with J gene TRBJ2-1, with TRBD2 identical over 12 bases. V was pared by 3 bases and J by 0 bases, with 13 bases of the junction left unmatched. Germline CDR1 is SGHRS and CDR2 is YFSETQ. The CDR3 has 20 residues.

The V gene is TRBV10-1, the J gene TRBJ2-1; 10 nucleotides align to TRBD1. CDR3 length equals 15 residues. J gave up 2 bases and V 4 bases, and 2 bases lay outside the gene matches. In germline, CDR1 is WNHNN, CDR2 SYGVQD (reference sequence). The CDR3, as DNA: TGCGCCAGCAGTGGGGGGACAGGGGCCTACAATGAGCAGTTCTTC. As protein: CASSGGTGAYNEQFF.

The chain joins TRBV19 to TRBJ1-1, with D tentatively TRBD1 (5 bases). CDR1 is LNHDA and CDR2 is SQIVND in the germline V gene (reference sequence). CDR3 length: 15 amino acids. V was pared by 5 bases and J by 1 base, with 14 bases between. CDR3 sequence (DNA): TGTGCCAGTAGTCCCCCAGGGAAAGGGAACACTGAAGCTTTCTTT. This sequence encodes CASSPPGKGNTEAFF. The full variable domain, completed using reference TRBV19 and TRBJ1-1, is DGGITQSPKYLFRKEGQNVTLSCEQNLNHDAMYWYRQDPGQGLRLIYYSQIVNDFQKGDIAEGYSVSREKKESFPLTVTSAQKNPTAFYLCASSPPGKGNTEAFFGQGTRLTVV.

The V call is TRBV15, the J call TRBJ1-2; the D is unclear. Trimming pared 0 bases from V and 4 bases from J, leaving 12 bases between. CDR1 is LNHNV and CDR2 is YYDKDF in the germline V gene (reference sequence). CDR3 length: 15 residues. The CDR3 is CATSRDRGRGYGYTF. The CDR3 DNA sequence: TGTGCCACCAGCAGAGATCGGGGTCGCGGCTATGGCTACACCTTC.

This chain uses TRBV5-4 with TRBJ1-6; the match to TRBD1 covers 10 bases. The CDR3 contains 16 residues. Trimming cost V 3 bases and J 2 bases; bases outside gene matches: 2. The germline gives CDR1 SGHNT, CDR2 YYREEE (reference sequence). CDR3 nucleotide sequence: TGTGCCAGCAGCTCCGGACAGGGGGCCTATAATTCACCCCTCCACTTT. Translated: CASSSGQGAYNSPLHF.

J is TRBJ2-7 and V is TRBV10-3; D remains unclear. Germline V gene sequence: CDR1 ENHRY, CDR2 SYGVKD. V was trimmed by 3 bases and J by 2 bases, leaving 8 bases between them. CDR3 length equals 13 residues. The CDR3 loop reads CAISEAEAYEQYF. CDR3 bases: TGTGCCATCAGTGAAGCAGAGGCCTACGAGCAGTACTTC.

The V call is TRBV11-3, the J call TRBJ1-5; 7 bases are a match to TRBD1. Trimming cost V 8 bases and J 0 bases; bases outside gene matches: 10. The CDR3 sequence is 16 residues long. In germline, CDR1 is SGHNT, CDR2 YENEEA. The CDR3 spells CASDHQGEGSNQPQHF. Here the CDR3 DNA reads TGTGCCAGCGACCATCAGGGGGAAGGTAGCAATCAGCCCCAGCATTTT.

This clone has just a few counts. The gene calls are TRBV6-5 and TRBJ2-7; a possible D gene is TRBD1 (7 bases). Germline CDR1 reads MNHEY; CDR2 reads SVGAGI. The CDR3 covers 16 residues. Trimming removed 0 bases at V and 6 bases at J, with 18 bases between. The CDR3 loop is CASSYSVTGRKSEQYF. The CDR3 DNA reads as TGTGCCAGCAGTTACTCGGTGACAGGGAGGAAGAGCGAGCAGTACTTC.

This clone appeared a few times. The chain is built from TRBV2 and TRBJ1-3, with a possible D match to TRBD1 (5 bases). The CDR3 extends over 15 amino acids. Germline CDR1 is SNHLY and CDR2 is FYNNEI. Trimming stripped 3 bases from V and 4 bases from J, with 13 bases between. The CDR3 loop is CASSDAGLSGNTIYF. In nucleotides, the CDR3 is TGTGCCAGCAGTGACGCGGGGCTCTCCGGAAACACCATATATTTT.

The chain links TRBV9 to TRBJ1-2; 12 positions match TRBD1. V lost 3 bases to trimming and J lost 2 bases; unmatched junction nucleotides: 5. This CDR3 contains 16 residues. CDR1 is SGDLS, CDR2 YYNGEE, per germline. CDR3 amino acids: CASSALGQGANYGYTF. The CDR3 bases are TGTGCCAGCAGCGCCCTGGGACAGGGGGCGAACTATGGCTACACCTTC.

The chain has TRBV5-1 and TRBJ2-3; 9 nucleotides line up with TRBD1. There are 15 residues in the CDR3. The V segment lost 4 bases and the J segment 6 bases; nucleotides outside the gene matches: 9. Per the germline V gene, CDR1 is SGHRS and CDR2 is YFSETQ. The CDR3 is CASSPGTGSVDTQYF. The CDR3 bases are TGCGCCAGCAGCCCGGGGACAGGGTCTGTGGATACGCAGTATTTT.

Here the CDR3 reads CAWSDRTVANTGELFF. Written as DNA, the CDR3 is TGTGCCTGGAGTGACCGGACAGTCGCGAACACCGGGGAGCTGTTTTTT. The chain combines TRBV30 with TRBJ2-2; TRBD1 might be the D (6 bases). Germline CDR1 and CDR2: GTSNPN and SVGIG (reference sequence). This CDR3 is built from 16 residues. With 1 base removed from V and 0 bases from J, the gap between germline ends came to 12 bases.

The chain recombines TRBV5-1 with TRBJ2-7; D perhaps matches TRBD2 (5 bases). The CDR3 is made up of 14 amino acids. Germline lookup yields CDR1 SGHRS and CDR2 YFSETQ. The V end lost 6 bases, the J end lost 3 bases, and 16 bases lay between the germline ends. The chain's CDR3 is CASKADLLGYEQYF. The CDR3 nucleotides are TGCGCCAGCAAAGCGGACTTGTTGGGCTACGAGCAGTACTTC. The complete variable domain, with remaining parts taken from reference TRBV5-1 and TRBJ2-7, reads KAGVTQTPRYLIKTRGQQVTLSCSPISGHRSVSWYQQTPGQGLQFLFEYFSETQRNKGNFPGRFSGRQFSNSRSEMNVSTLELGDSALYLCASKADLLGYEQYFGPGTRLTVT.

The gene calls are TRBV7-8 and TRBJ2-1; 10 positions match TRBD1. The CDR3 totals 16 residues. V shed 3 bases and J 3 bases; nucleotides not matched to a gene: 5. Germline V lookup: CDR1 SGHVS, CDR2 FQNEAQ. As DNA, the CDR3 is TGTGCCAGCAGCTTGTCGGACAGGGGGGACTACAATGAGCAGTTCTTC. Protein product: CASSLSDRGDYNEQFF.

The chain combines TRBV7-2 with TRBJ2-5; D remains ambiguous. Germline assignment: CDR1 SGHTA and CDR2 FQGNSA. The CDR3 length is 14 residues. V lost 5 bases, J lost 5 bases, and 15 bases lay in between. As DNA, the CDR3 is TGTGCCAGCAGCCCAAGTCCGGGTTGGGAGACCCAGTACTTC. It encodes CASSPSPGWETQYF.

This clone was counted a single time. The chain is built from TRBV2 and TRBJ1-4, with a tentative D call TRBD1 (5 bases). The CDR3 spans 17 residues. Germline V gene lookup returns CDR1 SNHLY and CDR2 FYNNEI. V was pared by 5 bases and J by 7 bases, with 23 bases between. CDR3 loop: CASSPRRQQEFSEKLFF. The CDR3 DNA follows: TGTGCCAGCAGTCCGAGAAGACAACAGGAATTTAGTGAAAAACTGTTTTTT.

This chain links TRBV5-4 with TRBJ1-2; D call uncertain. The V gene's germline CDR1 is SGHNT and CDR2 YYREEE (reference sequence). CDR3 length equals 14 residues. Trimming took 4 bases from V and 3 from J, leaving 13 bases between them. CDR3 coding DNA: TGTGCCAGCAGCCTTAAGCGGTGGGACTATGGCTACACCTTC. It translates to CASSLKRWDYGYTF.

The CDR3 coding sequence is TGCGCCAGCAGAACCCCGGGACAGGGCTACAATGAGCAGTTCTTC. Translated: CASRTPGQGYNEQFF. The rearrangement links TRBV5-1 to TRBJ2-1, with 9 bases fitting TRBD1. The germline gives CDR1 SGHRS, CDR2 YFSETQ. Trimming removed 5 bases from V and 3 bases from J; junction bases left unmatched: 6. This CDR3 contains 15 residues.

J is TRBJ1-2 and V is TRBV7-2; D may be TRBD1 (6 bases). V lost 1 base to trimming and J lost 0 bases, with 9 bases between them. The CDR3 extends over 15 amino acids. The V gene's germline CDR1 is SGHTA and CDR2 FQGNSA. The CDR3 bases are TGTGCCAGCAGCTTAGAACAGGGACCTAACTATGGCTACACCTTC. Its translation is CASSLEQGPNYGYTF.

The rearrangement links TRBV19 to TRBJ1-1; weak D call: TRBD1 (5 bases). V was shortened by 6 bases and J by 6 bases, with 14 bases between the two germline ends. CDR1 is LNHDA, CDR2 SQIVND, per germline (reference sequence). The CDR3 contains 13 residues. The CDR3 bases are TGTGCCAGTAGCTTCGGGGGTAGATCTGAAGCTTTCTTT. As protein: CASSFGGRSEAFF.

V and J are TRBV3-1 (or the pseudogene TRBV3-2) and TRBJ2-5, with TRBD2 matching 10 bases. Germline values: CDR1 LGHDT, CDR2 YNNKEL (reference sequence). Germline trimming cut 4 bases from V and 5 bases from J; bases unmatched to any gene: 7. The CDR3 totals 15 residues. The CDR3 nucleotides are TGTGCCAGCAGCCCCGTAGCGGGGGGCCCGGAGACCCAGTACTTC. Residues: CASSPVAGGPETQYF.